This TCR beta chain was recorded in a study of chemoradiotherapy in HPV16-positive cancers. The table came from immunoSEQ multiplex PCR; TCRdb's copy has only in-frame clones and leaves some out. The repertoire consists of about 8,000 clones, with about 67% occurring once and the leading ten covering around 33%. The TCR sequence derives from a human donor with HPV-associated anogenital cancer. This sample was obtained from a patient who underwent chemoradiotherapy.

Here the CDR3 reads CSVPDVSEQFF. Here the CDR3 DNA reads TGCAGCGTTCCGGACGTGAGTGAGCAGTTCTTC. The chain couples TRBV29-1 to TRBJ2-1; no clear D. V was clipped by 5 bases and J by 9 bases, with 11 bases between them. The CDR3 length is 11 residues. The germline V gene has CDR1 SQVTM and CDR2 ANQGSEA.